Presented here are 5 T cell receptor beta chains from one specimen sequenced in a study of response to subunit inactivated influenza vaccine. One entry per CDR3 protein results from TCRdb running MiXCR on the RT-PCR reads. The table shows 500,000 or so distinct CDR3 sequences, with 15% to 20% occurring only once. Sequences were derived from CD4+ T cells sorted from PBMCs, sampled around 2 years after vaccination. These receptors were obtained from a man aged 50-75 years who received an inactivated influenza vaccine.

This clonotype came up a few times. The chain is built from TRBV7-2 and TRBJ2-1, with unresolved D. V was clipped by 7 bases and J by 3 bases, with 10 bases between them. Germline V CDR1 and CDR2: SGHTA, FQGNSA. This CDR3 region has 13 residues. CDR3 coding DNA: TGTGCCAGCACCAGTTCGGGCTACAATGAGCAGTTCTTC. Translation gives CASTSSGYNEQFF.

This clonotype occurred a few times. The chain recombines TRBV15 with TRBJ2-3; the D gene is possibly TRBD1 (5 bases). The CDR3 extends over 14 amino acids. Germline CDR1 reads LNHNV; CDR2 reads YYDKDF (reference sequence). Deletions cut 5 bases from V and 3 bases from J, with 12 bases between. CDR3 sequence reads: CATSRYSGTDTQYF. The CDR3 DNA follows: TGTGCCACCAGCCGATACTCAGGGACAGATACGCAGTATTTT.

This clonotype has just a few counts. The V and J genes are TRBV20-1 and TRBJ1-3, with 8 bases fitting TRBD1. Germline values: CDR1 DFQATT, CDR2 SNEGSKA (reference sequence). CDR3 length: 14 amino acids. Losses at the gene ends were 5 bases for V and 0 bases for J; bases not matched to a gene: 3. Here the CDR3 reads CSAAGTGSGNTIYF. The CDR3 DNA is TGCAGTGCTGCAGGGACAGGCTCTGGAAACACCATATATTTT.

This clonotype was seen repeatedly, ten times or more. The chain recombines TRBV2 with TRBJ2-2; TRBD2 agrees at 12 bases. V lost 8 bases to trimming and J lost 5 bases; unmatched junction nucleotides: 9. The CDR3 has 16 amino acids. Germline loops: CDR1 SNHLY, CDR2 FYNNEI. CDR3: CASSPSGGAVTGELFF. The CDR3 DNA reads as TGTGCCAGCTCCCCTAGCGGGGGGGCCGTGACCGGGGAGCTGTTTTTT.

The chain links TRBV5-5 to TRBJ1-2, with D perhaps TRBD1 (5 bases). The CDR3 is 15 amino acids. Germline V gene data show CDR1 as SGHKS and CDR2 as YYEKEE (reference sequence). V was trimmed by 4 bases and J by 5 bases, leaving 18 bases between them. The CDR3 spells CASSGLRGRNYGYTF. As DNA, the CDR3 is TGTGCCAGCAGCGGCTTACGGGGGAGGAATTATGGCTACACCTTC. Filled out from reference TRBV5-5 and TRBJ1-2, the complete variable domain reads DAGVTQSPTHLIKTRGQQVTLRCSPISGHKSVSWYQQVLGQGPQFIFQYYEKEERGRGNFPDRFSARQFPNYSSELNVNALLLGDSALYLCASSGLRGRNYGYTFGSGTRLTVV.